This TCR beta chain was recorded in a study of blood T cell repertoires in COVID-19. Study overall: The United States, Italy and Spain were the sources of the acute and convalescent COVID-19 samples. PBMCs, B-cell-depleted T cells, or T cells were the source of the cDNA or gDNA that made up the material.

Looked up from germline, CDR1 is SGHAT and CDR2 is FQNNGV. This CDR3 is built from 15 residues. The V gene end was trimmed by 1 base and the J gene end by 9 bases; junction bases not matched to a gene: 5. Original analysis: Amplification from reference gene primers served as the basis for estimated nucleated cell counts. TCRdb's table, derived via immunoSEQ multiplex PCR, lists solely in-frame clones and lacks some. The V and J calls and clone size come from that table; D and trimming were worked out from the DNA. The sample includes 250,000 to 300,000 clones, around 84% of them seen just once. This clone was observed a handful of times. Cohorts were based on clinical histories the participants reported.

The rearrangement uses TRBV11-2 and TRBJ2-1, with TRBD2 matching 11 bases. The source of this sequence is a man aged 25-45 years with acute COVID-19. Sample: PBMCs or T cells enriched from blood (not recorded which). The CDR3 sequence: CASSLVGLAAGEQFF. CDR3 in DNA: TGTGCCAGCAGCTTAGTGGGACTAGCGGCCGGTGAGCAGTTCTTC.